The T cell receptor beta chain described here comes from a study of blood T cell repertoires in COVID-19. Across the study: COVID-19 samples, acute and convalescent, were from the United States, Italy and Spain. Nucleic acid was either cDNA or gDNA, and it came from T cells, B-cell-depleted T cells, or PBMCs.

This clone has more than one count but fewer than ten. Original methodology: Using reference gene primer amplification, nucleated cell counts were estimated. The assay was immunoSEQ multiplex PCR, and TCRdb's table has in-frame clones only and misses some. V, J and clone size derive from that table, while D and trimming were established from the DNA sequence. The data contain about 44,000 clones, roughly 70% of them singletons. V lost 3 bases, J lost 1 base, and 7 bases lay in between. The germline gives CDR1 SGDLS, CDR2 YYNGEE. The CDR3 is 13 amino acids. The rearrangement joins TRBV9 to TRBJ1-1; D remains unclear. The source is a man of 80 years or more with acute or convalescent COVID-19. The source material was peripheral blood. The CDR3 coding sequence is TGTGCCAGCAGCGCTACAGCGAACACTGAAGCTTTCTTT. This codes for CASSATANTEAFF.